The clone carrying this T cell receptor beta chain was seen a handful of times. Its antigen is still unknown. This specimen belongs to a study of T cell repertoires in cytomegalovirus infection. Across the study: Both CMV infection and a matching HLA type were indicated by public TCR beta signatures.

MiXCR, applied by TCRdb to the reads, yields one record per CDR3 protein. The table has about 160,000 distinct CDR3 sequences, 20% to 25% seen once. Germline CDR1 is SGHVS and CDR2 is FQNEAQ. Trimming removed 1 base at V and 7 bases at J, with 13 bases between. The CDR3 runs to 15 residues. The chain is built from TRBV7-8 and TRBJ2-2; weak D call: TRBD2 (7 bases). This clonotype was obtained from a human donor in good health (CMV status not recorded). Some clones in this sample may be carry-over from other donors' samples. Sample: CD8+ T cells from cultured PBMCs, taken from culture after CMV antigen stimulation. CDR3 amino acids: CASSLEGGLDGELFF. The CDR3 bases are TGTGCCAGCAGCTTAGAGGGGGGGCTCGACGGGGAGCTGTTTTTT.